This T cell receptor (beta chain) was found in a study of blood T cell repertoires in COVID-19. Overall study context: Acute and convalescent COVID-19 specimens originated in the United States, Italy and Spain.

The junction had 2 bases not matched to a gene; V was cut back by 3 bases and J by 12 bases. The CDR3 consists of 12 residues. Germline V gene data show CDR1 as SGHTA and CDR2 as FQGNSA. Profiled with immunoSEQ multiplex PCR; TCRdb holds only in-frame clones, not every one. The sample consists of about 37,000 clones, approximately 88% of them appearing once. V is TRBV7-2 and J is TRBJ2-1; the match to TRBD1 covers 10 bases. Material for sequencing was peripheral blood. The origin of this receptor is a human donor in a cohort sampled during active COVID-19. The CDR3: CASSFGQGGQFF. The CDR3 coding sequence is TGTGCCAGCAGCTTCGGACAGGGGGGGCAGTTCTTC.